Listed here are 15 T cell receptor beta chains from one sample, sequenced in a study of immune characterization of retroperitoneal liposarcoma (dated by TCRdb to the late 2010s). To prepare the library, PCR was applied. For sequencing, a NextSeq 500 was employed. TCRdb cleaned the public reads at Q25 with fastp, built clones with MiXCR and kept in-frame beta chains. Under each unique CDR3 protein, matching rows form one entry showing the most common genes and DNA. The sample table records 10,000 or so distinct CDR3 sequences; roughly a quarter of these occur just once. The ten largest make up around 8% of the sample. Input material: tumor tissue. The receptors were sampled from a male donor with retroperitoneal liposarcoma.

By share, this clonotype counts as medium-sized. The chain uses TRBV6-1 and TRBJ1-6; 7 bases line up with TRBD1. Trimming cost V 5 bases and J 8 bases; bases outside gene matches: 6. The germline gives CDR1 MNHNS, CDR2 SASEGT. The CDR3 has 14 residues. The CDR3 DNA reads TGTGCCAGCAGTCGACAGGGATCTGATTCACCCCTCCACTTT. Amino acid sequence: CASSRQGSDSPLHF.

This chain uses TRBV6-1 with TRBJ2-1, with D possibly being TRBD1 (5 bases). The CDR3 is 13 residues long. Germline V gene lookup returns CDR1 MNHNS and CDR2 SASEGT. V lost 7 bases, J lost 1 base, and 8 bases lay in between. Here the CDR3 reads CASKRGSYNEQFF. The CDR3 coding sequence is TGTGCCAGCAAAAGGGGTTCCTACAATGAGCAGTTCTTC.

The chain carries TRBV5-1 and TRBJ2-1; TRBD1 agrees at 8 bases. The CDR3 has 16 residues. Looked up from germline, CDR1 is SGHRS and CDR2 is YFSETQ. J gave up 10 bases and V 0 bases, and 12 bases lay outside the gene matches. The CDR3 DNA follows: TGCGCCAGCAGCTTGGAGGGACAGGCGAGCTCCTACGAGCAGTTCTTC. It translates to CASSLEGQASSYEQFF.

The V call is TRBV6-6, the J call TRBJ2-1; TRBD1 agrees at 10 bases. The CDR3 spans 15 residues. Germline CDR1 MNHNY, CDR2 SVGAGI (reference sequence). V was pared by 5 bases and J by 6 bases, with 7 bases of the junction left unmatched. In DNA form, the CDR3 reads TGTGCCAGCAGTACGACAGGGGGCAGGGGCAATGAGCAGTTCTTC. Its protein is CASSTTGGRGNEQFF.

In its sample, this clonotype ranks as medium-sized. The J gene is TRBJ2-1, the V gene TRBV7-8; D is uncertain. V was cut by 1 base and J by 10 bases, with 14 bases left in between. CDR1 and CDR2 from the germline V gene are SGHVS and FQNEAQ. The CDR3 covers 14 residues. The CDR3: CASSLGAGIHEQFF. In DNA, the CDR3 is TGTGCCAGCAGCTTAGGGGCAGGTATCCACGAGCAGTTCTTC.

The chain recombines TRBV6-8 with TRBJ2-3; D is uncertain. Trimming removed 4 bases at V and 4 bases at J, with 12 bases between. This CDR3 contains 14 residues. In germline, CDR1 is MNHGY, CDR2 SAAAGT. CDR3: CASSSVPRADTQYF. The CDR3 nucleotides read TGTGCCAGCAGTTCCGTCCCTCGGGCAGATACGCAGTATTTT.

A single count supports this clonotype. The junction and the germline gene differ at one end; a read error may be behind it. The rearrangement uses TRBV6-1 and TRBJ2-1; D may be TRBD1 (6 bases). The J call is doubtful: the DNA matches TRBJ2-7 better. Germline V gene lookup returns CDR1 MNHNS and CDR2 SASEGT. CDR3 length: 16 residues. The CDR3 DNA sequence: TGTGCCAGCAGGGAAGGGACACCGGGCACCTACAATGAGCAGTACTTC. Amino acids: CASREGTPGTYNEQYF.

The chain combines TRBV6-1 with TRBJ2-1, with TRBD2 matching over 7 bases. Matching the DNA end better, TRBJ2-7 makes the J call doubtful. The CDR3 extends over 15 amino acids. Germline lookup yields CDR1 MNHNS and CDR2 SASEGT. In DNA form, the CDR3 reads TGTGCCAGTTCGGGCGGGAGATCTCTTTGGAATGAGCAGTACTTC. Translation gives CASSGGRSLWNEQYF.

A word on this clonotype: An end of the junction does not agree with germline; a read error may underlie this. The rearrangement uses TRBV6-1 and TRBJ2-7; D perhaps matches TRBD2 (6 bases). The CDR3 covers 16 residues. Germline V lookup: CDR1 MNHNS, CDR2 SASEGT. The CDR3: CASRGGKTGRNSPLHF. Written as DNA, the CDR3 is TGTGCCAGCAGAGGCGGGAAGACGGGACGGAATTCACCCCTCCACTTC.

The chain has TRBV10-1 and TRBJ2-2, with TRBD1 matching 7 bases. This CDR3 is built from 12 residues. The germline gives CDR1 WNHNN, CDR2 SYGVQD (reference sequence). V shed 8 bases and J 4 bases; nucleotides not matched to a gene: 1. The CDR3, as DNA: TGCGCCAGCGAGGGGGCCACCGGGGAGCTGTTTTTT. Translation gives CASEGATGELFF.

In its sample, this clonotype was seen a few times. The J gene is TRBJ2-1, the V gene TRBV27; D unresolved. V dropped 3 bases and J dropped 0 bases, with 12 bases sitting between them. The CDR3 runs to 16 residues. Germline CDR1 is MNHEY and CDR2 is SMNVEV (reference sequence). The CDR3 is CASSLDGPGSYNEQFF. DNA of the CDR3: TGTGCCAGCAGTTTGGATGGGCCGGGCTCCTACAATGAGCAGTTCTTC.

The gene calls are TRBV6-1 and TRBJ2-3; D is perhaps TRBD2 (7 bases). Germline CDR1 is MNHNS and CDR2 is SASEGT. CDR3 length: 15 residues. The V end was cut by 6 bases, the J end by 6 bases, with 19 bases between. CDR3: CASRRGLGGSDTQYF. The CDR3 nucleotides are TGTGCCAGCAGACGCGGACTAGGGGGTTCGGATACGCAGTATTTT.

In this sample, this clonotype is medium-sized (0.01 to 0.1%). V is TRBV6-1 and J is TRBJ2-5; D gene uncertain. TRBJ2-7 matches the DNA end more closely, so the J call is doubtful. CDR3 length equals 11 residues. The V gene's germline CDR1 is MNHNS and CDR2 SASEGT. The CDR3 DNA reads as TGTGCCGCCAGCCATTTCTACGAGCAGTACTTC. As protein: CAASHFYEQYF.

This clonotype is medium-sized. The chain links TRBV7-2 to TRBJ2-3; 10 bases agree with TRBD2. The CDR3 sequence is 18 residues long. V was clipped by 4 bases and J by 3 bases; unmatched bases: 13. The germline gives CDR1 SGHTA, CDR2 FQGNSA. The CDR3 DNA reads TGTGCCAGCAGCTCCACAGCGGGGGGGCGGTATTGGACAGATACGCAGTATTTT. Translation: CASSSTAGGRYWTDTQYF.

The chain is built from TRBV27 and TRBJ2-1; 10 bases match TRBD1. J gave up 4 bases and V 4 bases, and 7 bases lay outside the gene matches. The CDR3 covers 16 residues. CDR1 MNHEY and CDR2 SMNVEV come from the germline V gene (reference sequence). DNA for the CDR3: TGTGCCAGCAGTTCTAACCGGGACAGGGGTTACAATGAGCAGTTCTTC. Protein sequence: CASSSNRDRGYNEQFF.